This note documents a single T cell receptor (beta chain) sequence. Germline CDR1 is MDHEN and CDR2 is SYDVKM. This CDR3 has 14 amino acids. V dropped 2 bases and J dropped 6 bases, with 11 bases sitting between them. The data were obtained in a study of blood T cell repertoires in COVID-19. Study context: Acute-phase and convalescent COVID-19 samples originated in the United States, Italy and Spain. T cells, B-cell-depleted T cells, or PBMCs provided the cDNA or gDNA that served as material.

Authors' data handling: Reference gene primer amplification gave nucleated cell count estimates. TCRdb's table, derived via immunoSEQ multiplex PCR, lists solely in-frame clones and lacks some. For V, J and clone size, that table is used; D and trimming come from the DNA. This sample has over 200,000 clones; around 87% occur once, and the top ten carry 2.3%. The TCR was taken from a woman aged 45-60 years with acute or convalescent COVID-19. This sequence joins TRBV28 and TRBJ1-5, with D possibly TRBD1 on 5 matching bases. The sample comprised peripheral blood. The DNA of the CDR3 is TGTGCCAGCAGTTTACGGACAATTGGTCAGCCCCAGCATTTT. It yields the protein CASSLRTIGQPQHF.